Listed below are T cell receptor beta chains from one sample, sequenced in a study of T-cell memory formation after mild COVID-19. TCRdb re-called the 5' RACE reads with MiXCR, one entry per CDR3 protein. This table holds a few hundred thousand distinct CDR3 sequences, roughly a fifth found once. The specimen was PBMCs or a T cell subset sorted from them (not recorded which). These receptors were taken from a man between 18 and 35 years old who had mild COVID-19 (a few samples of this study predate the infection). Cell type and time point are not known. CDR3s include the opening cysteine and the closing phenylalanine or tryptophan. Fields, in order: V gene, clone size, J gene, D gene, CDR3 DNA, CDR3 protein. The D gene is left open where the match is weak. A row's size may be missing; if present it is once, few, many or a size class.

v_gene: TRBV6-2/TRBV6-3; abundance: -; j_gene: TRBJ2-5; d_gene: TRBD2; CDR3nt: TGTGGCGCCCAGCGGGGGGGTGCGGAGACCCAGTACTTC; CDR3aa: CGAQRGGAETQYF
v_gene: TRBV5-1; abundance: few; j_gene: TRBJ2-3; d_gene: -; CDR3nt: TGCGCCAGCAGCCCCGGGACTTATCTCACAGATACGCAGTATTTT; CDR3aa: CASSPGTYLTDTQYF
v_gene: TRBV7-8; abundance: many; j_gene: TRBJ1-3; d_gene: -; CDR3nt: TGTGCCAGCAGCTGGACTCTTACCGCGACCTCTGGAAACACCATATATTTT; CDR3aa: CASSWTLTATSGNTIYF
v_gene: TRBV12-3/TRBV12-4; abundance: -; j_gene: TRBJ1-2; d_gene: -; CDR3nt: TGTGCCAGCAGCCACTCCGGGGGGGGCTATAGGTATGGCTACACCTTC; CDR3aa: CASSHSGGGYRYGYTF
v_gene: TRBV7-8; abundance: -; j_gene: TRBJ1-5; d_gene: -; CDR3nt: TGTGCCAGCAGCTTCCGGGTCTCTAATCAGCCCCAGCATTTT; CDR3aa: CASSFRVSNQPQHF
v_gene: TRBV27; abundance: -; j_gene: TRBJ1-5; d_gene: TRBD1; CDR3nt: TGTGCCAGCAGTCCCTACTCGGACAGGAGCAATCAGCCCCAGCATTTT; CDR3aa: CASSPYSDRSNQPQHF
v_gene: TRBV11-2; abundance: few; j_gene: TRBJ2-1; d_gene: -; CDR3nt: TGTGCCAGCAGCTTAGCCCGGGGGCTGGGCAATGAGCAGTTCTTC; CDR3aa: CASSLARGLGNEQFF
v_gene: TRBV12-3/TRBV12-4; abundance: -; j_gene: TRBJ2-3; d_gene: -; CDR3nt: TGTGCCAGCAATTCCGGGACATCCGATTCGGAGACGCAGTATTTT; CDR3aa: CASNSGTSDSETQYF
v_gene: TRBV5-4; abundance: -; j_gene: TRBJ2-3; d_gene: TRBD2; CDR3nt: TGTGCCAGCAGCTTGCGAGCGGGGGTTCCCACAGATACGCAGTATTTT; CDR3aa: CASSLRAGVPTDTQYF
v_gene: TRBV6-1; abundance: -; j_gene: TRBJ1-2; d_gene: -; CDR3nt: TGTGCCACCCTCCCCGGCACAAAACTGGGAGGCTACACCTTC; CDR3aa: CATLPGTKLGGYTF
v_gene: TRBV5-1; abundance: -; j_gene: TRBJ2-3; d_gene: TRBD2; CDR3nt: TGCGCCAGCAGCCTAGGACTAGCGGGGGCCTACACAGATACGCAGTATTTT; CDR3aa: CASSLGLAGAYTDTQYF
v_gene: TRBV12-3/TRBV12-4; abundance: few; j_gene: TRBJ2-3; d_gene: TRBD2; CDR3nt: TGTGCCAGCAGTTTATACGGCGGGGGGGGCACAGATACGCAGTATTTT; CDR3aa: CASSLYGGGGTDTQYF
v_gene: TRBV7-2; abundance: -; j_gene: TRBJ1-5; d_gene: -; CDR3nt: TGTGCCAGCAGCTTATTGGGGGTTCAGCCCCAGCATTTT; CDR3aa: CASSLLGVQPQHF
v_gene: TRBV5-5; abundance: -; j_gene: TRBJ1-3; d_gene: -; CDR3nt: TGTGCCAGCAGCACCCAAGAGGGAAACACCATATATTTT; CDR3aa: CASSTQEGNTIYF
v_gene: TRBV6-5; abundance: few; j_gene: TRBJ2-3; d_gene: -; CDR3nt: TGTGCCAGCAGTTTTCAACGGGAGACAGATACGCAGTATTTT; CDR3aa: CASSFQRETDTQYF
v_gene: TRBV6-5; abundance: once; j_gene: TRBJ1-2; d_gene: TRBD1; CDR3nt: TGTGCCAGCAGGCCGCCAGGGGGTGGGAACTATGGCTACACCTTC; CDR3aa: CASRPPGGGNYGYTF
v_gene: TRBV27; abundance: -; j_gene: TRBJ1-6; d_gene: -; CDR3nt: TGTGCCAGCAGTCTCAGGGGTCCGGCCGCTTTCAATTCACCCCTCCACTTT; CDR3aa: CASSLRGPAAFNSPLHF
v_gene: TRBV12-3/TRBV12-4; abundance: -; j_gene: TRBJ2-5; d_gene: -; CDR3nt: TGTGCCAGCAGTTTATGGGGAGCGGAGACCCAGTACTTC; CDR3aa: CASSLWGAETQYF
v_gene: TRBV5-5; abundance: -; j_gene: TRBJ1-4; d_gene: TRBD1; CDR3nt: TGTGCCAGCAGCCTTGGGTATAGGGGGCTTGTTGGAGAAAAACTGTTTTTT; CDR3aa: CASSLGYRGLVGEKLFF
v_gene: TRBV18; abundance: -; j_gene: TRBJ2-5; d_gene: -; CDR3nt: TGTGCCAGCTCACCAAATGTCCAAGAGACCCAGTACTTC; CDR3aa: CASSPNVQETQYF
v_gene: TRBV9; abundance: -; j_gene: TRBJ1-6; d_gene: TRBD1; CDR3nt: TGTGCCAGCAGCGCGGAGGGGGGACAGCCCAATTCACCCCTCCACTTT; CDR3aa: CASSAEGGQPNSPLHF
v_gene: TRBV7-2; abundance: -; j_gene: TRBJ1-1; d_gene: TRBD1; CDR3nt: TGTGCCAGCAGCCAGGACAGGACCACTGAAGCTTTCTTT; CDR3aa: CASSQDRTTEAFF
v_gene: TRBV5-1; abundance: -; j_gene: TRBJ1-2; d_gene: -; CDR3nt: TGCGCCAGCAGCCAGTCGCCATGTACCCCCATCTATGGCTACACCTTC; CDR3aa: CASSQSPCTPIYGYTF
v_gene: TRBV7-3; abundance: -; j_gene: TRBJ2-1; d_gene: -; CDR3nt: TGTGCCAGCAGCTTAACGTCAGGGGCAGGGGTTGATGAGCAGTTCTTC; CDR3aa: CASSLTSGAGVDEQFF
v_gene: TRBV15; abundance: -; j_gene: TRBJ2-1; d_gene: -; CDR3nt: TGTGCCACCAGCAGAGACCACAATGAGCAGTTCTTC; CDR3aa: CATSRDHNEQFF
v_gene: TRBV14; abundance: few; j_gene: TRBJ2-7; d_gene: TRBD1; CDR3nt: TGTGCCAGCAGCCCCTACAGGGGAAACGGGTACGAGCAGTACTTC; CDR3aa: CASSPYRGNGYEQYF
v_gene: TRBV4-1; abundance: few; j_gene: TRBJ2-1; d_gene: -; CDR3nt: TGCGCCAGCAGCCAAGTAGGACGGGCCTACAATGAGCAGTTCTTC; CDR3aa: CASSQVGRAYNEQFF
v_gene: TRBV6-6; abundance: -; j_gene: TRBJ1-4; d_gene: TRBD1; CDR3nt: TGTGCCAGCAGTTCCCAGGACAGGGGGGAGGAAAAACTGTTTTTT; CDR3aa: CASSSQDRGEEKLFF
v_gene: TRBV29-1; abundance: many; j_gene: TRBJ2-3; d_gene: TRBD2; CDR3nt: TGCAGCGTTGACGTAGCGGGGTTAAGCACAGATACGCAGTATTTT; CDR3aa: CSVDVAGLSTDTQYF
v_gene: TRBV11-2; abundance: -; j_gene: TRBJ2-7; d_gene: -; CDR3nt: TGTGCCAGCAGCTTAGATAGGAGCGCGGGGATCTACGAGCAGTACTTC; CDR3aa: CASSLDRSAGIYEQYF
v_gene: TRBV25-1; abundance: few; j_gene: TRBJ1-6; d_gene: -; CDR3nt: TGTGCCAGCAGTCCTCCTGGGGGGCCCCTCCACTTT; CDR3aa: CASSPPGGPLHF
v_gene: TRBV19; abundance: few; j_gene: TRBJ1-2; d_gene: -; CDR3nt: TGTGCCAGTAGTCTCCAAATGCAGGGACACGGCTACACCTTC; CDR3aa: CASSLQMQGHGYTF
v_gene: TRBV4-3; abundance: few; j_gene: TRBJ2-1; d_gene: -; CDR3nt: TGCGCCAGCAGCCAAGGGTCGCGGGTGCTCAATGAGCAGTTCTTC; CDR3aa: CASSQGSRVLNEQFF
v_gene: TRBV20-1; abundance: many; j_gene: TRBJ1-2; d_gene: TRBD1; CDR3nt: TGCAGTGCAAAGACAGGGGGCGCTTTTTATGGCTACACCTTC; CDR3aa: CSAKTGGAFYGYTF
v_gene: TRBV19; abundance: few; j_gene: TRBJ1-1; d_gene: TRBD1; CDR3nt: TGTGCCAGTAGACAGGGGTTGAACACTGAAGCTTTCTTT; CDR3aa: CASRQGLNTEAFF
v_gene: TRBV14; abundance: few; j_gene: TRBJ2-7; d_gene: -; CDR3nt: TGTGCCAGCAGCCAAGATCGGACCTACGAGCAGTACTTC; CDR3aa: CASSQDRTYEQYF
v_gene: TRBV29-1; abundance: few; j_gene: TRBJ1-2; d_gene: TRBD1; CDR3nt: TGCAGCGTTGAAGAGTGGGACAGGGATGGCTACACCTTC; CDR3aa: CSVEEWDRDGYTF
v_gene: TRBV4-1; abundance: -; j_gene: TRBJ2-3; d_gene: TRBD2; CDR3nt: TGCGCCAGCACCGTTCGGGGGGGGGCACGAGATACGCAGTATTTT; CDR3aa: CASTVRGGARDTQYF
v_gene: TRBV7-2; abundance: few; j_gene: TRBJ2-6; d_gene: TRBD1; CDR3nt: TGTGCCAGCAGTCAGACAGGGGGCGTCTCTGGGGCCAACGTCCTGACTTTC; CDR3aa: CASSQTGGVSGANVLTF
v_gene: TRBV20-1; abundance: many; j_gene: TRBJ1-2; d_gene: -; CDR3nt: TGCAGTGCCACGGCGGGGCTCCTCTATGGCTACACCTTC; CDR3aa: CSATAGLLYGYTF
v_gene: TRBV7-9; abundance: -; j_gene: TRBJ1-1; d_gene: -; CDR3nt: TGTGCCAGCAGCTTATCGTGGGGTTCGGTCGCTTTCTTT; CDR3aa: CASSLSWGSVAFF
v_gene: TRBV27; abundance: few; j_gene: TRBJ2-3; d_gene: -; CDR3nt: TGTGCCAGCTCTCTAAGTACTAGTTGGGTTACAGATACGCAGTATTTT; CDR3aa: CASSLSTSWVTDTQYF
v_gene: TRBV7-9; abundance: few; j_gene: TRBJ1-1; d_gene: -; CDR3nt: TGTGCCAGCAGCCCCTGGACTCTCACTGAAGCTTTCTTT; CDR3aa: CASSPWTLTEAFF